These T cell receptor beta chains were read from a single sample in a study of blood T cell repertoires in COVID-19. Sequencing was performed with immunoSEQ multiplex PCR; in TCRdb, only in-frame clones are kept and a portion is missing. This sample yields about 130,000 clones, of which approximately 84% are seen a single time; approximately 12% belongs to the top ten. The sequenced material came from peripheral blood. The receptors derive from a woman aged 55-70 years with acute or convalescent COVID-19. CDR3s include the opening cysteine and the closing phenylalanine or tryptophan. Fields, in order: V gene, clone size, D gene, J gene, CDR3 protein, CDR3 DNA. The D gene is left open where the match is weak. A row's size may be missing; if present it is once, few, many or a size class.

TRBV10-3	NA	NA	TRBJ1-2	CAISPRANGYTF	TGTGCCATCAGTCCCAGGGCAAATGGCTACACCTTC
TRBV9	few	NA	TRBJ1-1	CASSVTGGDTEAFF	TGTGCCAGCAGCGTAACTGGAGGTGACACTGAAGCTTTCTTT
TRBV6-5	NA	NA	TRBJ1-2	CASSPASSYGYTF	TGTGCCAGCAGTCCCGCTAGTTCCTATGGCTACACCTTC
TRBV10-1	few	NA	TRBJ1-2	CASSESGRNYGYTF	TGCGCCAGCAGTGAGTCGGGCAGAAACTATGGCTACACCTTC
TRBV11-2	NA	NA	TRBJ1-2	CASSYDRPANYGYTF	TGTGCCAGCAGTTATGACAGACCAGCTAACTATGGCTACACCTTC
TRBV10-1	NA	NA	TRBJ2-6	CARFRGYFSGANVLTF	TGCGCCCGGTTTAGGGGTTATTTTTCGGGGGCCAACGTCCTGACTTTC
TRBV9	NA	NA	TRBJ1-6	CASSVVGHNSPLHF	TGTGCCAGCAGCGTAGTGGGGCATAATTCACCCCTCCACTTT
TRBV12-3/TRBV12-4	NA	TRBD1	TRBJ1-5	CASSGQGHQPQHF	TGTGCCAGCAGCGGACAGGGACATCAGCCCCAGCATTTT
TRBV6-5	NA	NA	TRBJ2-7	CASSHSYEQYF	TGTGCCAGCAGCCACAGTTACGAGCAGTACTTC
TRBV6-5	NA	TRBD1	TRBJ1-2	CASSIQGYGYTF	TGTGCCAGCAGCATACAGGGGTATGGCTACACCTTC
TRBV30	NA	NA	TRBJ2-5	CAWSVLSGTQYF	TGTGCCTGGAGTGTACTCAGCGGGACCCAGTACTTC
TRBV7-6	NA	TRBD1	TRBJ1-6	CASSLGPGGNSPLHF	TGTGCCAGCAGCTTAGGGCCAGGGGGGAATTCACCCCTCCACTTT
TRBV19	NA	TRBD1	TRBJ1-5	CASSIAPGGQPQHF	TGTGCCAGTAGTATAGCTCCAGGGGGTCAGCCCCAGCATTTT
TRBV28	NA	NA	TRBJ2-5	CASSEQGYETQYF	TGTGCCAGCAGCGAACAGGGTTACGAGACCCAGTACTTC
TRBV7-3	NA	TRBD1	TRBJ1-5	CASSLGKDRGPSNQPQHF	TGTGCCAGCAGCTTGGGGAAAGACAGGGGGCCGAGCAATCAGCCCCAGCATTTT
TRBV5-1	NA	TRBD1	TRBJ2-4	CASSIVPGQGAVAKNIQYF	TGCGCCAGCAGCATCGTCCCGGGACAGGGGGCGGTAGCCAAAAACATTCAGTACTTC
TRBV4-2	NA	NA	TRBJ2-3	CASSRKASGGPTDTQYF	TGTGCCAGCAGCCGCAAAGCCTCAGGGGGGCCCACAGATACGCAGTATTTT
TRBV30	NA	NA	TRBJ1-1	CAWSWGHNTEAFF	TGTGCCTGGAGTTGGGGGCACAACACTGAAGCTTTCTTT
TRBV7-2	NA	TRBD1	TRBJ1-3	CASSQPGQGKSGNTIYF	TGTGCCAGCAGCCAGCCGGGACAGGGGAAGTCTGGAAACACCATATATTTT
TRBV15	once	NA	TRBJ1-1	CATALGAEAFF	TGTGCCACAGCCCTAGGGGCTGAAGCTTTCTTT
TRBV7-9	NA	NA	TRBJ1-5	CASSPEGLGSQHF	TGTGCCAGCAGTCCCGAGGGTCTCGGGTCCCAGCATTTT
TRBV12-5	NA	NA	TRBJ1-3	CASGLGEAGTIYF	TGTGCTAGTGGTTTGGGGGAGGCAGGCACCATATATTTT
TRBV4-1	NA	NA	TRBJ1-3	CASSHRDVRGNTIYF	TGCGCCAGCAGCCACAGGGATGTGAGGGGAAACACCATATATTTT
TRBV12-5	once	TRBD1	TRBJ1-2	CASGLATGPANYGYTF	TGTGCTAGTGGTTTGGCGACAGGGCCAGCTAACTATGGCTACACCTTC
TRBV20-1	NA	TRBD1	TRBJ1-5	CSASMGQSNQPQHF	TGCAGTGCTAGTATGGGACAGAGCAATCAGCCCCAGCATTTT
TRBV10-1	once	NA	TRBJ1-2	CASTSYGYTF	TGCGCCAGCACTTCCTATGGCTACACCTTC
TRBV5-4	NA	TRBD1	TRBJ1-2	CASSQYGTGANYGYTF	TGTGCCAGCAGCCAATATGGGACAGGAGCTAACTATGGCTACACCTTC
TRBV3-1/TRBV3-2	NA	NA	TRBJ1-2	CASSGGVNYGYTF	TGTGCCAGCAGTGGGGGCGTAAACTATGGCTACACCTTC
TRBV11-1	NA	NA	TRBJ1-1	CASSGGRDTEAFF	TGTGCCAGCTCGGGGGGTAGGGACACTGAAGCTTTCTTT
TRBV7-3	few	NA	TRBJ1-1	CASSALTVNEAFF	TGTGCCAGCAGCGCCTTGACTGTGAATGAAGCTTTCTTT
TRBV29-1	NA	TRBD1	TRBJ1-1	CSAVPGQGMNTEAFF	TGCAGCGCCGTCCCGGGACAGGGAATGAACACTGAAGCTTTCTTT
TRBV10-3	NA	NA	TRBJ1-5	CAISDNGQGSQPQHF	TGTGCCATCAGTGACAATGGGCAGGGAAGTCAGCCCCAGCATTTT
TRBV7-2	NA	NA	TRBJ2-1	CASSSYLEEQFF	TGTGCCAGCAGTTCATACCTGGAGGAGCAGTTCTTC
TRBV19	NA	NA	TRBJ1-1	CASSQTGNTEAFF	TGTGCCAGTAGCCAGACAGGGAACACTGAAGCTTTCTTT
TRBV7-2	once	TRBD1	TRBJ2-7	CASSLAPQGAYEQYF	TGTGCCAGCAGCTTAGCGCCCCAGGGGGCTTACGAGCAGTACTTC
TRBV7-6	NA	NA	TRBJ2-3	CASSRMGGAGTDTQYF	TGTGCCAGCAGCCGGATGGGGGGGGCGGGCACAGATACGCAGTATTTT
TRBV7-6	NA	TRBD1	TRBJ2-1	CASSANRGHSYNEQFF	TGTGCCAGCAGCGCCAACAGGGGGCACTCCTACAATGAGCAGTTCTTC
TRBV6-5	NA	NA	TRBJ1-5	CASSYSGGLDQPQHF	TGTGCCAGCAGTTACTCGGGAGGGTTGGATCAGCCCCAGCATTTT
TRBV30	NA	NA	TRBJ2-3	CARSSSRSTDTQYF	TGTGCCCGGAGTAGTAGCAGAAGCACAGATACGCAGTATTTT
TRBV29-1	NA	NA	TRBJ1-1	CSVDRGGGTEAFF	TGCAGCGTTGATCGGGGAGGGGGCACTGAAGCTTTCTTT
TRBV2	few	NA	TRBJ1-3	CASSVGGRNTIYF	TGTGCCAGCAGTGTGGGAGGGAGAAACACCATATATTTT
TRBV6-4	NA	NA	TRBJ1-3	CASRDPGGSSGNTIYF	TGTGCCAGCAGGGATCCCGGGGGGTCCTCTGGAAACACCATATATTTT
TRBV27	NA	NA	TRBJ1-2	CASSSDRLWRRYTF	TGTGCCAGCAGTTCAGACAGGTTGTGGAGGAGGTATACCTTC